The source of this TCR beta chain is a study of beta chain features in type 1 diabetes. Germline CDR1 is SGHDT and CDR2 is YYEEEE. With 4 bases clipped from V and 6 bases from J, the junction kept 13 bases outside the gene matches. There are 15 residues in the CDR3. The entirety of the isolated RNA underwent reverse transcription, so expressed TCRB transcripts were sequenced. Clones were sequenced by immunoSEQ multiplex PCR, and TCRdb holds only the in-frame ones, with some missing. The data show roughly 350,000 clones, more than 9.5% seen once. Per donor, one heparinised blood draw averaged roughly 110 mL. Markers CD45RO/CCR7/CD25/CD127/CD95/CD27 served to sort CD4+ naive, central memory, regulatory and stem cell-like memory cells.

The rearrangement links TRBV5-6 to TRBJ2-7, with TRBD1 identical over 7 bases. The sequence derives from a woman between 25 and 40 years old in good health. Sequencing was done on a sample of naive CD4+ T cells from blood. CDR3 sequence: CASSPSQTGWAEQYF. The CDR3 DNA sequence: TGTGCCAGCAGCCCTAGTCAGACAGGGTGGGCCGAGCAGTACTTC.